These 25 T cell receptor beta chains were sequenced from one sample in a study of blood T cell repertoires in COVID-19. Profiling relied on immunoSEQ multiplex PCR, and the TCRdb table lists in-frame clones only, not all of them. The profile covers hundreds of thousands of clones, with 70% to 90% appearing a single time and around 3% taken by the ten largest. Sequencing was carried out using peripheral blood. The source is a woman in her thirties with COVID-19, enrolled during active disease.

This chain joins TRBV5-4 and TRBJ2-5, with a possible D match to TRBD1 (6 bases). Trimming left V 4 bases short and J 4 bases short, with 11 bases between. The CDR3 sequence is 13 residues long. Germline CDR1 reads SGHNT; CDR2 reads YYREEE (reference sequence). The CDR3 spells CASSPQGGETQYF. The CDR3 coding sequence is TGTGCCAGCAGCCCACAGGGCGGAGAGACCCAGTACTTC.

The CDR3 spells CASSYAQGGAETQYF. CDR3 DNA: TGTGCCAGCAGTTACGCCCAAGGGGGAGCAGAGACCCAGTACTTC. The chain is built from TRBV6-5 and TRBJ2-5; tentatively, D is TRBD1 (6 bases). V gave up 2 bases and J gave up 4 bases, with 14 bases separating them. CDR3 size: 15 residues. CDR1 is MNHEY and CDR2 is SVGAGI in the germline V gene.

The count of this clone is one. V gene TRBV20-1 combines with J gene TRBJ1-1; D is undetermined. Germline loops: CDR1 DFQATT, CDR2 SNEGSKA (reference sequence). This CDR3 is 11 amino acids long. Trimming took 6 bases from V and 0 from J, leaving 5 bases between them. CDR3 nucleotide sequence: TGCAGTGCCACAATGAACACTGAAGCTTTCTTT. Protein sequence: CSATMNTEAFF.

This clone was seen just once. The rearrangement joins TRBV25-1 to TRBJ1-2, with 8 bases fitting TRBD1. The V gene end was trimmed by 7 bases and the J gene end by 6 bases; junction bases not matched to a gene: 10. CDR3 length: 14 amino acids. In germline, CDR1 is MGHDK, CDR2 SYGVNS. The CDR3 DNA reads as TGTGCCAGCACCCCCTCGGACAGGGTTGATGGCTACACCTTC. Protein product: CASTPSDRVDGYTF.

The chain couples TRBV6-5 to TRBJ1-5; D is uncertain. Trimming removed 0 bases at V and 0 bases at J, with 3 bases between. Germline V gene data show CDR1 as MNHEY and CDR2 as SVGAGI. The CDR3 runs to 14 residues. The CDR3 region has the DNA TGTGCCAGCAGTTACTCCGGTAGCAATCAGCCCCAGCATTTT. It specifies CASSYSGSNQPQHF.

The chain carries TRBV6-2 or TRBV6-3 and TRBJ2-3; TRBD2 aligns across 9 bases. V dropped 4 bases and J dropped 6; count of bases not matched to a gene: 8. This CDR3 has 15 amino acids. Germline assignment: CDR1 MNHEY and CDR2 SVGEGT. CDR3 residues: CASSSPAGGGDTQYF. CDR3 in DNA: TGTGCCAGCAGTTCGCCAGCGGGGGGCGGTGATACGCAGTATTTT.

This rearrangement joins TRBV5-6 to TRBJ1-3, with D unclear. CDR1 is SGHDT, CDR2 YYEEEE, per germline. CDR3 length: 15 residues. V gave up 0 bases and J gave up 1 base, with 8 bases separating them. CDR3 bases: TGTGCCAGCAGCTTGGGAGGTTTTTCTGGAAACACCATATATTTT. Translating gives CASSLGGFSGNTIYF.

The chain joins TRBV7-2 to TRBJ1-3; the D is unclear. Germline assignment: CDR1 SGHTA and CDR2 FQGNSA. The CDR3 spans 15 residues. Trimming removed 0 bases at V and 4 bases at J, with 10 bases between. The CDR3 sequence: CASSLAFAAGNTIYF. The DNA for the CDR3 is TGTGCCAGCAGCTTAGCCTTCGCAGCGGGAAACACCATATATTTT.

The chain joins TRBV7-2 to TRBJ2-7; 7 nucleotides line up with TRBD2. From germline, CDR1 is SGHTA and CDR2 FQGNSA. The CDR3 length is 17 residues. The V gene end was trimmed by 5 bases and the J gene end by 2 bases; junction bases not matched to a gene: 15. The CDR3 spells CASSPGRVGGITYEQYF. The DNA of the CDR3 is TGTGCCAGCAGCCCCGGGCGTGTGGGGGGGATTACCTACGAGCAGTACTTC.

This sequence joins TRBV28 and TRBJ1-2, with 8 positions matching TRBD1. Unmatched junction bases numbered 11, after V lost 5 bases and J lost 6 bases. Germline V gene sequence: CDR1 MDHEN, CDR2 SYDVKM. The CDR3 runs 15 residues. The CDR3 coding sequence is TGTGCCAGCAGTCCTGGAGACAGGGGTACGGATGGCTACACCTTC. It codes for CASSPGDRGTDGYTF.

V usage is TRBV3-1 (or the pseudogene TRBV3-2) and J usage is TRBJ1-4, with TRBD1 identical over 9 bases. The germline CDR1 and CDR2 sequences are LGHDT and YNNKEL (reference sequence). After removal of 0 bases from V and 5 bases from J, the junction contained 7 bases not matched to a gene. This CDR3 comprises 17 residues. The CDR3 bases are TGTGCCAGCAGCCAAGAGGACGTGGGACAGGGAAATGAAAAACTGTTTTTT. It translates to CASSQEDVGQGNEKLFF.

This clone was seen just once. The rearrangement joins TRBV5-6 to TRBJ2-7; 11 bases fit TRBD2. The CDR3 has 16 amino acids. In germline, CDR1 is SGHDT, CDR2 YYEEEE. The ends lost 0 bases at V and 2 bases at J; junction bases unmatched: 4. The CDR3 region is CASSLGIAGGTYEQYV. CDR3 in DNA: TGTGCCAGCAGCTTGGGGATAGCGGGAGGGACCTACGAGCAGTACGTC.

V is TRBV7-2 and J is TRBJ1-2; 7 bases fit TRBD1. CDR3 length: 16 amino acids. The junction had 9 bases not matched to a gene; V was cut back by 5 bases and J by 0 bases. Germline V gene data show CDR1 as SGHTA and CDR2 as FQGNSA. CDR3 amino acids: CASSVWTGLPNYGYTF. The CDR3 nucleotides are TGTGCCAGCAGCGTCTGGACAGGACTTCCTAACTATGGCTACACCTTC.

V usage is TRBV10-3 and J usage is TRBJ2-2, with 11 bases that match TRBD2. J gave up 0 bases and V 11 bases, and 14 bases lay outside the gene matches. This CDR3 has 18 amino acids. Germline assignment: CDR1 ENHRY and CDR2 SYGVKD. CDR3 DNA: TGTGCCGTCGCGCCCGGACTAGCGGGCCTCTCGAACACCGGGGAGCTGTTTTTT. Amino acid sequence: CAVAPGLAGLSNTGELFF.

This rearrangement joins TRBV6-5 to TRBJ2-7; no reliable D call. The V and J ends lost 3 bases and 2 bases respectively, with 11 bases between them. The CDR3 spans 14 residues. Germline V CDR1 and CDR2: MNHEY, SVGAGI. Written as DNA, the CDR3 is TGTGCCAGCAGTTATCCAGAACCACCCTACGAGCAGTACTTC. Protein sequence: CASSYPEPPYEQYF.

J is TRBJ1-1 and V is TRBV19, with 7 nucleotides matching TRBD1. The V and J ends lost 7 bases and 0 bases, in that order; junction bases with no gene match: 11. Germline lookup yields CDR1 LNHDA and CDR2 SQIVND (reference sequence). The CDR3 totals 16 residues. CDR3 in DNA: TGTGCCAGTATAAAGGCTTTGGGGACAGTGAACACTGAAGCTTTCTTT. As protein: CASIKALGTVNTEAFF.

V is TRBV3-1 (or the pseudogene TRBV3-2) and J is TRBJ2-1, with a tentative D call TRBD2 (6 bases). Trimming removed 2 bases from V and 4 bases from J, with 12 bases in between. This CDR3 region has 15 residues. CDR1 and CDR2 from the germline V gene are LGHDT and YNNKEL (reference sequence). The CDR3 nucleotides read TGTGCCAGCAGCCAATCCCGGCGGGGATACAATGAGCAGTTCTTC. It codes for CASSQSRRGYNEQFF.

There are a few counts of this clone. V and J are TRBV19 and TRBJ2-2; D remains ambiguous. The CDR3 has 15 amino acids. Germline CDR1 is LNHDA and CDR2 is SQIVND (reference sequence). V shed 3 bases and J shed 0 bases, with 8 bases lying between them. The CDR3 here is CASSIGRTNTGELFF. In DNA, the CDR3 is TGTGCCAGTAGTATTGGGCGAACGAACACCGGGGAGCTGTTTTTT.

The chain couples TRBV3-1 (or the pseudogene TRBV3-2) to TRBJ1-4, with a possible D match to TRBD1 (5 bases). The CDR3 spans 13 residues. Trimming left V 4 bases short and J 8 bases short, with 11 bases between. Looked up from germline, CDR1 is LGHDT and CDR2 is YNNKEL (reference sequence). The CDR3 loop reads CASSPSRGEKLFF. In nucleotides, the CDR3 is TGTGCCAGCAGCCCATCGCGGGGGGAAAAACTGTTTTTT.

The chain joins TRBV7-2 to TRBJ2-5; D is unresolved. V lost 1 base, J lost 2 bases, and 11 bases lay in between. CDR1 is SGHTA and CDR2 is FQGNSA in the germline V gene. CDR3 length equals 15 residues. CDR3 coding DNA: TGTGCCAGCAGCTTAGAAAGGCGGAAACAAGAGACCCAGTACTTC. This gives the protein CASSLERRKQETQYF.

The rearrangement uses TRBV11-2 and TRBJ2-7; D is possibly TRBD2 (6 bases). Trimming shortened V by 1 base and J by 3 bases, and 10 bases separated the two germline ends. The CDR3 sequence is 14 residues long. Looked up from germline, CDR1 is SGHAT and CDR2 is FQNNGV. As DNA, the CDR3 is TGTGCCAGCAGCTTAGGGGCGGGAAGCTACGAGCAGTACGTC. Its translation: CASSLGAGSYEQYV.

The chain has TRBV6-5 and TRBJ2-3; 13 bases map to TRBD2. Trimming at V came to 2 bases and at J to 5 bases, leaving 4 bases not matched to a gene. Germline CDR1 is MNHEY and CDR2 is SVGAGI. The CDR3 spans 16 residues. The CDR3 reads CASSYTSGGAGDTQYF. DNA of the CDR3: TGTGCCAGCAGTTACACTAGCGGGGGGGCCGGAGATACGCAGTATTTT.

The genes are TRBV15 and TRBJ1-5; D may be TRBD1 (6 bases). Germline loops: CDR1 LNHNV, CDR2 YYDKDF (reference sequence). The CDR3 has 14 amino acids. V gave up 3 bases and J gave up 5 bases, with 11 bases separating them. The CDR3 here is CATSRYRVDQPQHF. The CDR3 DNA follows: TGTGCCACCAGCAGGTACAGGGTTGATCAGCCCCAGCATTTT.

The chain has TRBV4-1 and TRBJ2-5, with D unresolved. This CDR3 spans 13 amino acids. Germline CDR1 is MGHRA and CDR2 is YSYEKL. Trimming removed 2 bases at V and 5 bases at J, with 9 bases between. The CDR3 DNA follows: TGCGCCAGCAGCCAATGGCAGAGGGAGACCCAGTACTTC. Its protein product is CASSQWQRETQYF.

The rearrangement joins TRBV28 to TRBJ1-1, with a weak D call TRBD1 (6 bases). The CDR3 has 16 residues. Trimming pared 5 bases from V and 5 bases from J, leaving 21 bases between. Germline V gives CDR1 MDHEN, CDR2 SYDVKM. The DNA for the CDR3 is TGTGCCAGCAGTATATACCGGGGGGCGTCCAGGACTGAAGCTTTCTTT. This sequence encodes CASSIYRGASRTEAFF.